This T cell receptor beta chain derives from a study of blood T cell repertoires in COVID-19. At the level of the study: Donors in the United States, Italy and Spain gave samples during acute or convalescent COVID-19.

Germline values: CDR1 SGHRS, CDR2 YFSETQ. CDR3 length: 13 amino acids. Trimming stripped 0 bases from V and 5 bases from J, with 6 bases between. Libraries were prepared by immunoSEQ multiplex PCR; TCRdb keeps only in-frame clonotypes and omits some of them. The sample lists 300,000 to 400,000 clones, about 90% occurring once. The specimen was peripheral blood. The gene calls are TRBV5-1 and TRBJ1-5; D remains unclear. The sequence came from a woman aged 50 to 60 who had recovered from COVID-19. The CDR3 reads CASSLERDQPQHF. CDR3 bases: TGCGCCAGCAGCTTGGAACGGGATCAGCCCCAGCATTTT.